Each of the 28 T cell receptor beta chains below was sequenced from the same sample in a study of immune characterization of retroperitoneal liposarcoma. TCRdb re-derived calls from the PCR reads in MiXCR, one entry per CDR3 protein. The sample contains roughly 7,300 distinct CDR3 sequences, just under 30% of which appear only once. The sequenced material came from blood. Receptors were obtained from a male donor with retroperitoneal liposarcoma.

Relative to its sample, this clonotype is medium-sized (0.01 to 0.1%). This chain joins TRBV27 and TRBJ2-1, with TRBD2 matching over 7 bases. This CDR3 has 19 amino acids. V lost 3 bases and J lost 2; bases outside the gene matches: 16. Looked up from germline, CDR1 is MNHEY and CDR2 is SMNVEV (reference sequence). This CDR3 reads CASSFPASKTSQPYNEQFF. As DNA, the CDR3 is TGTGCCAGCAGTTTCCCCGCCTCCAAGACTAGCCAACCCTACAATGAGCAGTTCTTC.

This clonotype is termed medium-sized. The V gene is TRBV6-1, the J gene TRBJ1-2; the match to TRBD1 covers 8 bases. The length of the CDR3 is 15 residues. Trimming removed 5 bases from V and 5 bases from J; junction bases left unmatched: 10. Germline V gene data show CDR1 as MNHNS and CDR2 as SASEGT. The CDR3 bases are TGTGCCAGCAGTTTTGGTCGGACAGGGCTGTATGGCTACACCTTC. Translated: CASSFGRTGLYGYTF.

The table lists this clonotype with a few counts. The chain combines TRBV5-1 with TRBJ2-1, with 9 bases identical to TRBD2. Germline V CDR1 and CDR2: SGHRS, YFSETQ. The junction had 11 bases not matched to a gene; V was cut back by 0 bases and J by 7 bases. This CDR3 contains 17 residues. The CDR3 DNA follows: TGCGCCAGCAGCTTGGCCCCGGGACTAGCAGGAGTGAATGAGCAGTTCTTC. Protein: CASSLAPGLAGVNEQFF.

The chain couples TRBV6-5 to TRBJ2-2, with 8 bases identical to TRBD1. CDR1 is MNHEY and CDR2 is SVGAGI in the germline V gene. V was pared by 5 bases and J by 0 bases, with 2 bases of the junction left unmatched. CDR3 length: 15 amino acids. The CDR3 loop is CASSRDRSNTGELFF. CDR3 sequence (DNA): TGTGCCAGCAGTAGGGACAGGTCGAACACCGGGGAGCTGTTTTTT.

This clonotype was recorded a few times. The chain links TRBV6-8 to TRBJ2-1; 9 nucleotides align to TRBD2. The CDR3 totals 16 residues. Germline V lookup: CDR1 MNHGY, CDR2 SAAAGT. The V segment lost 2 bases and the J segment 7 bases; nucleotides outside the gene matches: 9. The CDR3 here is CASSYGLREGGNEQFF. The CDR3 nucleotides are TGTGCCAGCAGTTACGGGTTGCGGGAGGGCGGTAATGAGCAGTTCTTC.

V and J are TRBV4-1 and TRBJ2-5; 11 bases are shared with TRBD2. Germline CDR1 reads MGHRA; CDR2 reads YSYEKL. This CDR3 is built from 18 residues. Trimming took 1 base from V and 1 from J; bases not matched to a gene: 8. In DNA form, the CDR3 reads TGCGCCAGCAGCCAAGGAGGGGTAGCGGGAGGGCTCCAAGAGACCCAGTACTTC. Residues: CASSQGGVAGGLQETQYF.

This chain uses TRBV20-1 with TRBJ2-1, with 7 bases identical to TRBD2. Germline V gene sequence: CDR1 DFQATT, CDR2 SNEGSKA (reference sequence). CDR3 size: 14 residues. Unmatched junction bases numbered 8, after V lost 0 bases and J lost 9 bases. Here the CDR3 reads CSARDGGSLSEQFF. The CDR3 nucleotides read TGCAGTGCTAGAGATGGCGGGAGCTTAAGTGAGCAGTTCTTC.

This clonotype was found a few times. V gene TRBV27 combines with J gene TRBJ1-3; no firm D call. The CDR3 covers 15 residues. CDR1 and CDR2 (germline): MNHEY, SMNVEV (reference sequence). The V and J ends lost 4 bases and 4 bases respectively, with 14 bases between them. For the CDR3, the DNA is TGTGCCAGCAGTTCCAGACACCAATCCGGAAACACCATATATTTT. As protein: CASSSRHQSGNTIYF.

This clonotype showed up just a few times. The chain has TRBV12-3 or TRBV12-4 and TRBJ2-2, with 7 bases matching TRBD2. This CDR3 comprises 16 residues. V shed 6 bases and J 0 bases; nucleotides not matched to a gene: 7. The CDR3 nucleotides are TGTGCCAGCAGGCCGTGGGGGAGGGCGAACACCGGGGAGCTGTTTTTT. Encoded protein: CASRPWGRANTGELFF.

The rearrangement uses TRBV6-6 and TRBJ2-5, with TRBD2 as a possible D gene (6 bases). V was pared by 1 base and J by 11 bases, with 26 bases between. CDR1 and CDR2 from the germline V gene are MNHNY and SVGAGI (reference sequence). The CDR3 spans 17 residues. In nucleotides, the CDR3 is TGTGCCAGCAGTTACTGGGGGACTCGGGGGATTGGAGATGAGCAGTACTTC. It codes for CASSYWGTRGIGDEQYF.

The rearrangement uses TRBV18 and TRBJ1-1; D gene ambiguous. With 11 bases removed from V and 1 base from J, the gap between germline ends came to 20 bases. Germline V gene lookup returns CDR1 KGHSH and CDR2 LQKENI. CDR3 length: 15 residues. The CDR3 DNA sequence: TGTGCCGGTTCCTCGATAACTCTCGGGAACACTGAAGCTTTCTTT. This encodes CAGSSITLGNTEAFF.

This clonotype was counted only a few times. The chain combines TRBV5-1 with TRBJ2-1; 8 positions agree with TRBD1. Germline CDR1 and CDR2: SGHRS and YFSETQ. The CDR3 runs to 13 residues. After removal of 4 bases from V and 6 bases from J, the junction contained 3 bases not matched to a gene. The CDR3 coding sequence is TGCGCCAGCAGCCCGGGGACAGGCAATGAGCAGTTCTTC. Amino acid sequence: CASSPGTGNEQFF.

This sequence joins TRBV6-5 and TRBJ1-6, with 11 bases aligning to TRBD1. CDR1 is MNHEY and CDR2 is SVGAGI in the germline V gene. The CDR3 totals 19 residues. Trimming cost V 6 bases and J 3 bases; bases outside gene matches: 13. CDR3 in amino acids: CASSRTGQGVFDYNSPLHF. CDR3 sequence (DNA): TGTGCCAGCAGCAGAACGGGACAGGGGGTTTTTGACTATAATTCACCCCTCCACTTT.

With regard to this clonotype: One junction end does not reproduce the germline sequence, and a read error may be involved. This chain joins TRBV12-3 or TRBV12-4 and TRBJ2-2; D is perhaps TRBD2 (5 bases). The CDR3 spans 15 residues. CDR3: CANSLGGSGTGELFF. The CDR3 DNA reads as TGTGCCAACAGTTTAGGTGGGAGCGGCACCGGGGAGCTGTTTTTT.

The chain recombines TRBV12-5 with TRBJ2-1; TRBD1 aligns across 9 bases. Germline V gene lookup returns CDR1 LGHNT and CDR2 FRNRAP. This CDR3 has 15 residues. V lost 7 bases, J lost 4 bases, and 8 bases stayed unmatched. CDR3 loop: CASVLTGGKYNEQFF. CDR3 sequence (DNA): TGTGCTAGTGTCCTCACAGGGGGCAAGTACAATGAGCAGTTCTTC.

This clonotype was counted between two and nine times. This rearrangement joins TRBV6-2 or TRBV6-3 to TRBJ2-1; no clear D. The germline V gene encodes CDR1 MNHEY and CDR2 SVGEGT. Trimming took 0 bases from V and 3 from J, leaving 6 bases between them. This CDR3 region has 14 residues. The CDR3 reads CASSYSVDYNEQFF. The CDR3 DNA reads as TGTGCCAGCAGTTACTCGGTAGACTACAATGAGCAGTTCTTC.

By its share, this clonotype is medium-sized. V usage is TRBV12-3 or TRBV12-4 and J usage is TRBJ2-3, with 10 bases fitting TRBD2. Trimming at V came to 6 bases and at J to 1 base, leaving 7 bases not matched to a gene. The CDR3 totals 16 residues. DNA for the CDR3: TGTGCCAGCAGCTCTATGACTAGCGGGCGCACAGATACGCAGTATTTT. This translates into CASSSMTSGRTDTQYF.

This clonotype ranks as medium-sized. This rearrangement joins TRBV6-5 to TRBJ2-5; D not certain. Trimming took off 0 bases at V and 1 base at J, with 6 bases between the two ends. The length of the CDR3 is 14 residues. Germline CDR1 reads MNHEY; CDR2 reads SVGAGI. The CDR3 here is CASSYSGPQETQYF. Written as DNA, the CDR3 is TGTGCCAGCAGTTACTCTGGGCCCCAAGAGACCCAGTACTTC.

This clonotype was seen only once. This chain uses TRBV14 with TRBJ2-3; 12 bases line up with TRBD2. In germline, CDR1 is SGHDN, CDR2 FVKESK. The CDR3 contains 18 residues. J lost 0 bases, V lost 1 base, and 5 bases had no gene match. The CDR3 bases are TGTGCCAGCAGCCAAGTCTTACTAGCGGGAGGAAGCACAGATACGCAGTATTTT. Its protein is CASSQVLLAGGSTDTQYF.

In this sample, this clonotype turned up a few times. This chain joins TRBV11-3 and TRBJ2-7; TRBD1 might be the D (5 bases). CDR1 and CDR2 (germline): SGHNT, YENEEA. The CDR3 is 13 residues long. Trimming shortened V by 4 bases and J by 4 bases, and 11 bases separated the two germline ends. The CDR3 protein is CASSSPPGYEQYF. In DNA form, the CDR3 reads TGTGCCAGCAGCTCCCCCCCAGGGTACGAGCAGTACTTC.

The V and J genes are TRBV12-3 or TRBV12-4 and TRBJ2-5, with 13 bases aligning to TRBD2. The CDR3 sequence is 16 residues long. The V segment lost 11 bases and the J segment 5 bases; nucleotides outside the gene matches: 14. CDR3: CAQPLRLAGGGETQYF. The CDR3 region has the DNA TGTGCCCAACCACTACGACTAGCGGGAGGAGGGGAGACCCAGTACTTC.

V gene TRBV30 combines with J gene TRBJ2-1; 7 bases align to TRBD2. The CDR3 covers 12 residues. The V and J ends lost 2 bases and 13 bases, in that order; junction bases with no gene match: 8. Germline lookup yields CDR1 GTSNPN and CDR2 SVGIG (reference sequence). In DNA, the CDR3 is TGTGCCTGGAGTCGGACTAGAAGGGATCAGTTCTTC. Its protein product is CAWSRTRRDQFF. The full variable domain, its missing parts supplied by reference TRBV30 and TRBJ2-1, is SQTIHQWPATLVQPVGSPLSLECTVEGTSNPNLYWYRQAAGRGLQLLFYSVGIGQISSEVPQNLSASRPQDRQFILSSKKLLLSDSGFYLCAWSRTRRDQFFGPGTRLTVL.

This clonotype came up a few times. This chain joins TRBV11-3 and TRBJ2-1; tentative D call: TRBD2 (5 bases). The CDR3 runs 16 residues. The V gene lost 2 bases and the J gene lost 1 base, with 12 bases spanning the gap. Germline loops: CDR1 SGHNT, CDR2 YENEEA. The CDR3 region has the DNA TGTGCCAGCAGCTTATATAGTAGCGTGTCCTACAATGAGCAGTTCTTC. It codes for CASSLYSSVSYNEQFF.

This clonotype is medium-sized in the sample. This chain connects TRBV6-1 to TRBJ2-1; 7 bases line up with TRBD2. CDR3 length: 11 amino acids. V gave up 5 bases and J gave up 15 bases; unmatched junction bases: 7. Germline V gene sequence: CDR1 MNHNS, CDR2 SASEGT. The CDR3 DNA sequence: TGTGCCAGCAGTAATTCGGGGGGAGGGTTCTTC. This encodes CASSNSGGGFF.

This clonotype was observed a few times. The rearrangement links TRBV4-2 to TRBJ1-1, with no clear D. Germline V gene data show CDR1 as LGHNA and CDR2 as YNFKEQ. V was shortened by 4 bases and J by 3 bases, with 9 bases between the two germline ends. The CDR3 has 13 residues. CDR3 nucleotides: TGTGCCAGCAGCCGCGGAGGTGACACTGAAGCTTTCTTT. This codes for CASSRGGDTEAFF.

V usage is TRBV6-8 and J usage is TRBJ1-5; D is uncertain. V was pared by 2 bases and J by 0 bases, with 8 bases between. This CDR3 has 15 residues. CDR1 is MNHGY and CDR2 is SAAAGT in the germline V gene. This CDR3 reads CASSYGRNSNQPQHF. CDR3 DNA: TGTGCCAGCAGTTACGGACGGAATAGCAATCAGCCCCAGCATTTT.

The chain is built from TRBV11-1 and TRBJ1-4; a weak D match, TRBD1 (5 bases). Germline V gives CDR1 SGHAT, CDR2 FQDESV (reference sequence). Trimming removed 6 bases at V and 7 bases at J, with 15 bases between. The CDR3 spans 14 residues. The CDR3 region has the DNA TGTGCCAGCAGTTCCGGCGGGGGAGGTGAAAAACTGTTTTTT. Its protein product is CASSSGGGGEKLFF.

This clonotype turned up a few times. CDR3 bases: TGTGCCAGCAGTGGGTTAGGGGAACCGAATCAGCCCCAGCATTTT. As protein: CASSGLGEPNQPQHF. The chain uses TRBV6-1 and TRBJ1-5, with D tentatively TRBD1 (5 bases). Trimming cost V 4 bases and J 4 bases, with 14 bases left between them. The germline gives CDR1 MNHNS, CDR2 SASEGT. This CDR3 has 15 amino acids.